What follows describes a single TCR beta chain. What this receptor recognizes is not known. Base qualities were left out, and no much larger clone turns up one base away. TCRbeta CDR3 regions were amplified from genomic DNA by means of the immunoSEQ Assay, a bias-controlled multiplex PCR. From the authors' description of their analysis: The number of nucleated cells in each sample was estimated by amplification of reference gene primers within the assay. To quantify the absolute abundance of each unique TCRbeta CDR3 rearrangement, sequence reads were collapsed and filtered. For each sample, productive Simpson clonality was calculated as the square root of Simpson's diversity index over productive rearrangements. TCRdb mirrors the immuneACCESS table, restricted to in-frame sequences. Some clones are absent from its copies; in checked studies, under half trace to an unresolved V gene, and the reason for the others is unknown. The V and J calls and clone size come from that table; D and trimming were worked out from the DNA. This sample comprises approximately 32,000 clones, about nine tenths of them detected only once. Under 4.5% of the sample goes to the ten largest clones.

This entry belongs to a study of blood T cell repertoires in COVID-19 (dated by TCRdb to 2020 to 2021). Some background on the complete study: The collaborator samples originated in the United States, Italy and Spain and spanned the acute and convalescent phases of COVID-19. The prospective study material was composed of cDNA or gDNA derived from T cells, B-cell-depleted T cells, or PBMCs. Subjects who had been exposed to COVID-19, were actively infected with it, or had recovered from it provided the deeply sampled blood TCRbeta repertoires that made up the dataset. The repertoires were released in a freely available public database meant as a resource for research on the immune response to SARS-CoV-2. The samples were drawn from two sources: the first 160 participants of the ongoing ImmuneRACE study, and 1,254 subjects contributed by 6 global collaborators. A de-identified subject ID, COVID-19 status, age in years and sex were almost always included in the sample metadata. Where available, HLA class I and class II types were taken from metadata supplied by the sample provider and were not determined by assay-based typing. Results the study describes overall, beyond this receptor: The amount of clinical and demographic metadata varied by source and participant and was provided uncurated.

Each collaborating institution followed its own protocols to collect whole blood in K2EDTA tubes. For TCRbeta analysis, collaborators shipped samples as frozen whole blood, isolated PBMCs, or DNA extracted from either of those sample types. The specimen sequenced was peripheral blood. This sequence was found in a man in his fifties or sixties with acute or convalescent COVID-19.

CDR3 sequence: CSASQPTGGWDQPQHF. The sequenced DNA is TGCAGTGCTAGTCAACCGACAGGGGGTTGGGATCAGCCCCAGCATTTT. The rearrangement joined TRBV20-1 to TRBJ1-5; 9 junctional bases match TRBD1. The cysteine opens and the phenylalanine closes a CDR3 of 16 amino acids. Only the CDR3 DNA is retained, 48 bases long and in frame from the first base. CDR1 and CDR2, looked up from the germline V gene (reference sequence), are DFQATT and SNEGSKA. From V the trimming removes 3 bases and from J it removes 5 bases, while the gene matches leave 11 bases of the junction unaccounted for.